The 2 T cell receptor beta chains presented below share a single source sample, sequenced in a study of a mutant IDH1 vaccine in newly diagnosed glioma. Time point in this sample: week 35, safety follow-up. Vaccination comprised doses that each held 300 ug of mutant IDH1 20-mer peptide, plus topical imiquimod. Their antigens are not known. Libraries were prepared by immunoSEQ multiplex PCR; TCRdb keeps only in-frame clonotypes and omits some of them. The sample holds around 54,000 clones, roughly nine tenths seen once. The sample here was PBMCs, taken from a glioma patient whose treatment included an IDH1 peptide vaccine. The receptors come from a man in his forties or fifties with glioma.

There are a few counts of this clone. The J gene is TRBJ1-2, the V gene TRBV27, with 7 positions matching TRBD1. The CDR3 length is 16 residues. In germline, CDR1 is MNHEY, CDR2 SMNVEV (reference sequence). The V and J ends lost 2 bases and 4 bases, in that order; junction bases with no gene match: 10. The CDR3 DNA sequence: TGTGCCAGCAGTTTAAAACCGGGACAGAGTCGCTATGGCTACACCTTC. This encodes CASSLKPGQSRYGYTF.

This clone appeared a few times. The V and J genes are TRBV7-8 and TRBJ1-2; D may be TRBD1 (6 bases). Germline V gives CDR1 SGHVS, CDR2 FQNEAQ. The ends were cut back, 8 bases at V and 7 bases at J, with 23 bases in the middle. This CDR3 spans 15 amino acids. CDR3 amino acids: CASLASRGRVSGYTF. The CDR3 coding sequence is TGTGCCAGCCTTGCTTCGCGGGGGCGCGTTAGTGGCTACACCTTC. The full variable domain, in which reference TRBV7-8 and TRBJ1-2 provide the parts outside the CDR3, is GAGVSQSPRYKVAKRGQDVALRCDPISGHVSLFWYQQALGQGPEFLTYFQNEAQLDKSGLPSDRFFAERPEGSVSTLKIQRTQQEDSAVYLCASLASRGRVSGYTFGSGTRLTVV.